This T cell receptor (beta chain) was recorded in a study of blood T cell repertoires in COVID-19. The overall study: Collection of acute and convalescent COVID-19 samples took place in the United States, Italy and Spain. T cells, B-cell-depleted T cells, or PBMCs supplied cDNA or gDNA.

In the original workflow: Amplification from reference gene primers served as the basis for estimated nucleated cell counts. Assay used: immunoSEQ multiplex PCR; TCRdb lists only in-frame clones, some missing. The D gene and trimming were derived from the DNA, and the V and J assignments and clone size from that table. This repertoire shows about 49,000 clones, around 86% found once; its top ten account for 5%. The CDR3 is made up of 14 amino acids. The V and J ends lost 5 bases and 4 bases, in that order; junction bases with no gene match: 7. Germline-derived CDR1 and CDR2 are LGHNA and YNFKEQ. The clonotype was recovered from a man aged 40-49 years with active COVID-19. This chain links TRBV4-2 with TRBJ1-1; TRBD1 matches 7 bases. Sample: peripheral blood. The CDR3 DNA is TGTGCCAGCAGCTCCTCAGGGGGAGGCACTGAAGCTTTCTTT. Translation: CASSSSGGGTEAFF.